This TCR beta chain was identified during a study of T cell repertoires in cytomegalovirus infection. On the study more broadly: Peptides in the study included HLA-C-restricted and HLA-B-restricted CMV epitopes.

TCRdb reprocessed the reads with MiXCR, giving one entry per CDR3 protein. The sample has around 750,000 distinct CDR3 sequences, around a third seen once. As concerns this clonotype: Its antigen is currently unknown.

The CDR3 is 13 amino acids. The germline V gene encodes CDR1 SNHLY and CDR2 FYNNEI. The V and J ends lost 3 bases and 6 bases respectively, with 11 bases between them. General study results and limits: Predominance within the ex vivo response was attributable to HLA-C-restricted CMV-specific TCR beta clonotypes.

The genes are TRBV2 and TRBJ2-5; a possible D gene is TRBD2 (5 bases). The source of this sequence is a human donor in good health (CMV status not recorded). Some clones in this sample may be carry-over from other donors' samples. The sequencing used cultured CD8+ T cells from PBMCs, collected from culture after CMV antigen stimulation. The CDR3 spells CASSEEARKTQYF. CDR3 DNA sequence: TGTGCCAGCAGTGAGGAGGCCAGAAAGACCCAGTACTTC.